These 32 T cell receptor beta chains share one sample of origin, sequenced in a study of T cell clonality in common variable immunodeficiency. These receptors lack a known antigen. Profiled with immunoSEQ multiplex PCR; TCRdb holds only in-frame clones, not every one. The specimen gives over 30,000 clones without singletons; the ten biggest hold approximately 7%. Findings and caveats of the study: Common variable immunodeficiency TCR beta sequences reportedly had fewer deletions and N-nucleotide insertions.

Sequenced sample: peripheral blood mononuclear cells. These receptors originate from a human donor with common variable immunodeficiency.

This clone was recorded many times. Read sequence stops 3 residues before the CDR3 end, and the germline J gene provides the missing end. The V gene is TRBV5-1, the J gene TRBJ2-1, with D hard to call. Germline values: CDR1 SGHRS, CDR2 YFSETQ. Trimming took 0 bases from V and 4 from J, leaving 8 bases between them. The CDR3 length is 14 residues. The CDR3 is CASSLAQTYNEQFF. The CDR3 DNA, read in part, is TGCGCCAGCAGCTTGGCCCAGACATACAATGAG.

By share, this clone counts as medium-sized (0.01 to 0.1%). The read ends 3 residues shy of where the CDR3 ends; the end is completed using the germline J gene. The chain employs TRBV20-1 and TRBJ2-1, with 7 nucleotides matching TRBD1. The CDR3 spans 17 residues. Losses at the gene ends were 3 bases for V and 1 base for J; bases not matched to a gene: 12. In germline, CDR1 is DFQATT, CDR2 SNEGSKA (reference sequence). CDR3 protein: CSARMWEKTGSYNEQFF. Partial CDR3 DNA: TGCAGTGCTAGGATGTGGGAAAAGACAGGGTCCTACAATGAG.

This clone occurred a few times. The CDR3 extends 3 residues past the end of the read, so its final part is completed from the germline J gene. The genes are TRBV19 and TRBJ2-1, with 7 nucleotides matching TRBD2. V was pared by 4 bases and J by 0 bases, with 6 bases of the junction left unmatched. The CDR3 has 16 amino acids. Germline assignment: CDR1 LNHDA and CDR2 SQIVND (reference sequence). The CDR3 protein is CASSKLGGSSYNEQFF. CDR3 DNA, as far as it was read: TGTGCCAGTAGTAAGCTTGGCGGGAGCTCCTACAATGAG. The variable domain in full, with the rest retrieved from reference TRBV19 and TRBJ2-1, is DGGITQSPKYLFRKEGQNVTLSCEQNLNHDAMYWYRQDPGQGLRLIYYSQIVNDFQKGDIAEGYSVSREKKESFPLTVTSAQKNPTAFYLCASSKLGGSSYNEQFFGPGTRLTVL.

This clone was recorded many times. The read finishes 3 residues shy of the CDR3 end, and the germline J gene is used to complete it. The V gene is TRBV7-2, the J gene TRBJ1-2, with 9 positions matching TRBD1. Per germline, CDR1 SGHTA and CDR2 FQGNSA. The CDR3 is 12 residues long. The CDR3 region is CASTTGGLGYTF. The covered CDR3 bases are TGTGCCAGCACAACAGGGGGCCTCGGC.

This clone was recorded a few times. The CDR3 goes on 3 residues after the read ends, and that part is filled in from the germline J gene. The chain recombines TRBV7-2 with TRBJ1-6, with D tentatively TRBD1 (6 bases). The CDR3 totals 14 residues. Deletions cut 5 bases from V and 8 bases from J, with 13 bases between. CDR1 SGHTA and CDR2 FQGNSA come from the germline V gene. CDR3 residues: CASSLRTVDSPLHF. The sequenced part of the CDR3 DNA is TGTGCCAGCAGCCTTCGGACAGTGGATTCACCC.

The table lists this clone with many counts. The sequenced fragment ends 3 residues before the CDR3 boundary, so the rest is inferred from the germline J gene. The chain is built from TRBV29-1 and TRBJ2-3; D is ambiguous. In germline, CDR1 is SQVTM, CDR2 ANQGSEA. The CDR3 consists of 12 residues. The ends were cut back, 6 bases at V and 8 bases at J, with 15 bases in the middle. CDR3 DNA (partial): TGCAGCGTCCTCATTGTCGAAGGTACG. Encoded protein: CSVLIVEGT. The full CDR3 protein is CSVLIVEGTQYF.

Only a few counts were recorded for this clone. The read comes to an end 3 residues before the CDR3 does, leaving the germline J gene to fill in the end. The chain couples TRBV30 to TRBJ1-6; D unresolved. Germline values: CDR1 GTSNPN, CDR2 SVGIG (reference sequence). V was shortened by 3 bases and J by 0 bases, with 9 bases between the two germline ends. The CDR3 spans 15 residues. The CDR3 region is CAWRAVSSYNSPLHF. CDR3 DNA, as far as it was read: TGTGCCTGGAGGGCAGTGAGCTCCTATAATTCACCC.

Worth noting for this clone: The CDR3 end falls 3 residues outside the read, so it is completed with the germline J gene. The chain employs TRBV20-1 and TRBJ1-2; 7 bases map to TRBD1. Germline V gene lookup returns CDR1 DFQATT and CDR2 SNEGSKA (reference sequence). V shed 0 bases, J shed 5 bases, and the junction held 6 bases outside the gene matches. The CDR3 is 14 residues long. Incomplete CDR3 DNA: TGCAGTGCTAGAGAACAACAGGGGAAATATGGC. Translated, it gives CSAREQQGKYG. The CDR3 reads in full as CSAREQQGKYGYTF.

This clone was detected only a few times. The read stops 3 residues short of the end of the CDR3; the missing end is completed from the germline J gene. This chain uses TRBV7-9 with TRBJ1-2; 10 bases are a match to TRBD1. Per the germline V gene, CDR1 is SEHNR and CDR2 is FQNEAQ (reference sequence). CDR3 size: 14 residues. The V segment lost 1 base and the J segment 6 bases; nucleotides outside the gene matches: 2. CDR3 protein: CASSLGQGANGYTF. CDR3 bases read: TGTGCCAGCAGCTTAGGACAGGGGGCGAATGGC.

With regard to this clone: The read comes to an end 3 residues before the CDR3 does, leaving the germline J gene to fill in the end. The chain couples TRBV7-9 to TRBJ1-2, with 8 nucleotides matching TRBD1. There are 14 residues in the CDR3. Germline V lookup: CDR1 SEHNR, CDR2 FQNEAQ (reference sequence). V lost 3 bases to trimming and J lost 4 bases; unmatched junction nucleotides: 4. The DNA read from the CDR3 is TGTGCCAGCAGCTTGGACAGGGTTGTCTATGGC. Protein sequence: CASSLDRVVYG. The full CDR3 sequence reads CASSLDRVVYGYTF.

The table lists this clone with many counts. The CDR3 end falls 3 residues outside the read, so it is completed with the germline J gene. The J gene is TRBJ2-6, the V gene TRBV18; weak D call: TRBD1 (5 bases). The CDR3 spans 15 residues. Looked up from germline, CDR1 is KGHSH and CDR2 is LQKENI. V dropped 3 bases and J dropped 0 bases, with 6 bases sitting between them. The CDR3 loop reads CASSPTDSGANVLTF. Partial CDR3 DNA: TGTGCCAGCTCACCGACAGACTCTGGGGCCAACGTC.

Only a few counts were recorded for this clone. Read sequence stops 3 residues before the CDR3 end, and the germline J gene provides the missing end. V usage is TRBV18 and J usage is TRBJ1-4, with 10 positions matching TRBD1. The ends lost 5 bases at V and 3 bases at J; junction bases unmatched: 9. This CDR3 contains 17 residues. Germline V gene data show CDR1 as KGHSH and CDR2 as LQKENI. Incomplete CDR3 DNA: TGTGCCAGCTCATCCCTGACAGGGGGCGCGTCTAATGAAAAA. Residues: CASSSLTGGASNEK. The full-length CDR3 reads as CASSSLTGGASNEKLFF.

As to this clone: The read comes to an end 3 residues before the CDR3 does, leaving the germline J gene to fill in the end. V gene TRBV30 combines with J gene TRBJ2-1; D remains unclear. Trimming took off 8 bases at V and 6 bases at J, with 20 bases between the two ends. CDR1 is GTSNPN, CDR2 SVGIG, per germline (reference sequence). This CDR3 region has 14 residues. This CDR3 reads CASSTFGLSNEQFF. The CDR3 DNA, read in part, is TGTGCCAGTAGTACCTTTGGTCTTAGCAATGAG.

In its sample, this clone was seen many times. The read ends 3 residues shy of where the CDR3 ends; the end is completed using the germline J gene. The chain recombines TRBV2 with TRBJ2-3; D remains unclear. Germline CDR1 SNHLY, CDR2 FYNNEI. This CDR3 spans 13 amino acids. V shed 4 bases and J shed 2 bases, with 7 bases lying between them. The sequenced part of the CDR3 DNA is TGTGCCAGCAGTGGGGCCCACACAGATACG. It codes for CASSGAHTDT. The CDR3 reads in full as CASSGAHTDTQYF.

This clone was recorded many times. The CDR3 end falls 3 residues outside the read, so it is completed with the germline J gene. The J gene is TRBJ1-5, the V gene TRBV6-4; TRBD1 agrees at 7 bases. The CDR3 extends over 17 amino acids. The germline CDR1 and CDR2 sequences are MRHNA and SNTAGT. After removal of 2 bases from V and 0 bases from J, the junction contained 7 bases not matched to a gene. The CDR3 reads CASSDGRQGYSNQPQHF. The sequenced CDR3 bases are TGTGCCAGCAGTGACGGCCGACAGGGCTATAGCAATCAGCCC.

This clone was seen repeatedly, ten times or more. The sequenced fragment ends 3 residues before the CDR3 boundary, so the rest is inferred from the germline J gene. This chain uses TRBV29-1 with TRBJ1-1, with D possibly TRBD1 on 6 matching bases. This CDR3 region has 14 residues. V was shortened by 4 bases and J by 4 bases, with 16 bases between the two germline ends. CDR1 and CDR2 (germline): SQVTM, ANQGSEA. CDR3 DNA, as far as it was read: TGCAGCGTTGTTACCTACAGGGTGGGCACTGAA. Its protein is CSVVTYRVGTE. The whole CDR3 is CSVVTYRVGTEAFF. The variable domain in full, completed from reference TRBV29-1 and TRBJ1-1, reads SAVISQKPSRDICQRGTSLTIQCQVDSQVTMMFWYRQQPGQSLTLIATANQGSEATYESGFVIDKFPISRPNLTFSTLTVSNMSPEDSSIYLCSVVTYRVGTEAFFGQGTRLTVV.

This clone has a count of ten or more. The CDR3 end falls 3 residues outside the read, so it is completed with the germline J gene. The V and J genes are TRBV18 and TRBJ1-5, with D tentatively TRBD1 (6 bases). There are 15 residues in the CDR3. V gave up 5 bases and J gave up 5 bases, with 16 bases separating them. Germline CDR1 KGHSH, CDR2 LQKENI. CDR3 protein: CASSVTMQGYQPQHF. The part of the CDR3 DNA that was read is TGTGCCAGCTCAGTTACGATGCAGGGGTATCAGCCC.

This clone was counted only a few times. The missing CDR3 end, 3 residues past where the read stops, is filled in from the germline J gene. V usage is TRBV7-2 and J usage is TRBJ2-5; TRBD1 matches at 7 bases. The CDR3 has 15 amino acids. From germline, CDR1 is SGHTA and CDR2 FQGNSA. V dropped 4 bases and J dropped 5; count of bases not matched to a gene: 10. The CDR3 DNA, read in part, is TGTGCCAGCAGCTACAGGGGCTCGGTGGGGGAGACC. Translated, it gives CASSYRGSVGET. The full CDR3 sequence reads CASSYRGSVGETQYF.

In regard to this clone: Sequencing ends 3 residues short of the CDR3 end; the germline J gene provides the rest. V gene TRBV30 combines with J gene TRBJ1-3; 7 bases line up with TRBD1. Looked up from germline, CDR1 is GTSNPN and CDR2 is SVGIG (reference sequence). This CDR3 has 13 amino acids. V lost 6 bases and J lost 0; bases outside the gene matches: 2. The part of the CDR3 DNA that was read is TGTGCCTGTCAGGGGGGCTCTGGAAACACC. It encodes CACQGGSGNT. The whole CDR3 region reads CACQGGSGNTIYF.

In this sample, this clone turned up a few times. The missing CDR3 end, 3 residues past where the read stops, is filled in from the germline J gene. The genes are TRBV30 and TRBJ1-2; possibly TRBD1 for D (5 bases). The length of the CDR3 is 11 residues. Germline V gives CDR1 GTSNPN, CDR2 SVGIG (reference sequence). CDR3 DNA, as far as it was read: TGTGCCTGGGGGGGGACGGGCGGC. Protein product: CAWGGTGG. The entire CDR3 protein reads CAWGGTGGYTF.

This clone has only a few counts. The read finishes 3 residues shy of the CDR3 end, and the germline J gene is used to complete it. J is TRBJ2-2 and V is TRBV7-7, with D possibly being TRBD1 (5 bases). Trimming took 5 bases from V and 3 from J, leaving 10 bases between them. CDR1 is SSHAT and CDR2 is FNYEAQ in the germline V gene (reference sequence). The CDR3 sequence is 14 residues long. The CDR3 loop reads CASSIQDYTGELFF. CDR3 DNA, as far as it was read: TGTGCCAGCAGCATACAGGATTACACCGGGGAG. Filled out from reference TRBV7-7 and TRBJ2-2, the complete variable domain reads GAGVSQSPRYKVTKRGQDVTLRCDPISSHATLYWYQQALGQGPEFLTYFNYEAQPDKSGLPSDRFSAERPEGSISTLTIQRTEQRDSAMYRCASSIQDYTGELFFGEGSRLTVL.

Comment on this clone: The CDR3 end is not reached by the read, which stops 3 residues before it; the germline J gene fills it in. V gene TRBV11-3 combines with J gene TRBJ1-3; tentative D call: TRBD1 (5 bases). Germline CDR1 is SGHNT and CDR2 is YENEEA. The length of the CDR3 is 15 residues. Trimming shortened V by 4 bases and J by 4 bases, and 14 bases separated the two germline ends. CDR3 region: CASSSYGGSGNTIYF. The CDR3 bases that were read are TGTGCCAGCAGCTCGTACGGGGGTTCCGGAAACACC.

The CDR3 DNA, read in part, is TGCAGTGCTATGAGAGGGACAGCCTACGAG. As protein: CSAMRGTAYE. The entire CDR3 sequence reads CSAMRGTAYEQYF. V gene TRBV20-1 combines with J gene TRBJ2-7; 7 bases agree with TRBD1. The read terminates 3 residues before the CDR3 end, so the remaining end is supplied by the germline J gene. Unmatched junction bases numbered 5, after V lost 4 bases and J lost 2 bases. The CDR3 contains 13 residues. Germline-derived CDR1 and CDR2 are DFQATT and SNEGSKA (reference sequence).

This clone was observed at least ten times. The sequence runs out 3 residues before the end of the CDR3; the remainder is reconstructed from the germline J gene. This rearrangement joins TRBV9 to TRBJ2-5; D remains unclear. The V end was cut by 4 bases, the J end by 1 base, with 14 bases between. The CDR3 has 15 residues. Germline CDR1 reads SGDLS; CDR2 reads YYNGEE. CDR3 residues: CASSSGAWAQETQYF. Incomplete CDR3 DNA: TGTGCCAGCAGCTCAGGCGCGTGGGCCCAAGAGACC.

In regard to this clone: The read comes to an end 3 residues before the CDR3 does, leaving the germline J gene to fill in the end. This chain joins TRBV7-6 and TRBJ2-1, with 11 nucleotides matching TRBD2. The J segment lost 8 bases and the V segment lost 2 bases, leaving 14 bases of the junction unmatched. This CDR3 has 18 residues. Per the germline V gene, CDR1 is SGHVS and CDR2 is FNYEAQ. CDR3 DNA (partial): TGTGCCAGCAGCTTATGGGGAGTAGCGGGAGGGCCTAAGGATGAG. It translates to CASSLWGVAGGPKDE. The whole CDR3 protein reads CASSLWGVAGGPKDEQFF.

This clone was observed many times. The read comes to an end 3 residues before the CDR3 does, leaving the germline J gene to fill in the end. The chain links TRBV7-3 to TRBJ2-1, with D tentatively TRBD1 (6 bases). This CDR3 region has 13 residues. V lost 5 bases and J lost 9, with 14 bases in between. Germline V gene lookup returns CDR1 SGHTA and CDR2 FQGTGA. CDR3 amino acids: CASSAGTRVEQFF. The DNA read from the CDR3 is TGTGCCAGCAGCGCCGGGACAAGGGTTGAG.

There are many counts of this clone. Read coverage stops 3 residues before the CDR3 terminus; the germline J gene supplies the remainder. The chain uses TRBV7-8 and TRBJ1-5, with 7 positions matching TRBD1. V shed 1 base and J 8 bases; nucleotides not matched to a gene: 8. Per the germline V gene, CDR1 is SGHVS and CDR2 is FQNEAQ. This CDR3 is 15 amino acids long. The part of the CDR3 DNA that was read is TGTGCCAGCAGCTTAGGGGGACAGCTGGTGGAGCCC. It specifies CASSLGGQLVEP. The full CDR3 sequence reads CASSLGGQLVEPQHF.

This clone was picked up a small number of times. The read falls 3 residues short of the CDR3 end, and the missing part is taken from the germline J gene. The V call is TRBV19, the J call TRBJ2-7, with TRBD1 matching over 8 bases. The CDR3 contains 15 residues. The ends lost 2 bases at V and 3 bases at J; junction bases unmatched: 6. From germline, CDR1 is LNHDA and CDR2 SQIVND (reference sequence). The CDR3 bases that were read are TGTGCCAGTAGTATATTCAGGACAGGGAACTACGAG. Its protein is CASSIFRTGNYE. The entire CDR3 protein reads CASSIFRTGNYEQYF.

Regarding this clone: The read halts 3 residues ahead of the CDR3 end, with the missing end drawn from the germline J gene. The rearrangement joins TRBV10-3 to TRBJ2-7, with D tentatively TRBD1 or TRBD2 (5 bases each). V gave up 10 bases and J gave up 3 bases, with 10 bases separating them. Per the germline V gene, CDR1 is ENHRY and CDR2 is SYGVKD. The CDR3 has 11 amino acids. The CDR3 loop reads CASRGDYEQYF. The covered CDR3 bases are TGTGCCAGCAGAGGGGACTACGAG.

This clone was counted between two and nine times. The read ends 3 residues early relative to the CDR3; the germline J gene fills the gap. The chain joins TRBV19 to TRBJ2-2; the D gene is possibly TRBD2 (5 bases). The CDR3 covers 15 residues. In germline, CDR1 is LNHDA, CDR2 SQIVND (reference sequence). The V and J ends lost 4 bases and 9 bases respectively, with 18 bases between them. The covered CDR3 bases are TGTGCCAGTAGTAAAAGAGGAACGGGGTCCCGGGAG. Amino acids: CASSKRGTGSRE. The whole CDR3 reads CASSKRGTGSRELFF. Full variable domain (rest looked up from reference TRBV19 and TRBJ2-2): DGGITQSPKYLFRKEGQNVTLSCEQNLNHDAMYWYRQDPGQGLRLIYYSQIVNDFQKGDIAEGYSVSREKKESFPLTVTSAQKNPTAFYLCASSKRGTGSRELFFGEGSRLTVL.

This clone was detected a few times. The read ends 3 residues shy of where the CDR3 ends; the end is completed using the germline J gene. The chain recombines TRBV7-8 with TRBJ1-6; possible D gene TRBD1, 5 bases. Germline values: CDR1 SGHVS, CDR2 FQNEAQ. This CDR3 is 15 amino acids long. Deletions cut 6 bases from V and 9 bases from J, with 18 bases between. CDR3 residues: CASSRLGTGSSPLHF. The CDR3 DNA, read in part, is TGTGCCAGCAGTCGACTCGGGACTGGCAGTTCACCC.

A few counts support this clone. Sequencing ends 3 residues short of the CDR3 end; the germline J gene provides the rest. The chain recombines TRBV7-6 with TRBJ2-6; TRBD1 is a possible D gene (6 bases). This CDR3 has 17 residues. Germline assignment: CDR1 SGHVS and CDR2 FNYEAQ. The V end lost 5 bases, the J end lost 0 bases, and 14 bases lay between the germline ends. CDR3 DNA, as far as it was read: TGTGCCAGCAGCCTACAGGGCCCATACTCTGGGGCCAACGTC. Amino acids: CASSLQGPYSGANV. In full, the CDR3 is CASSLQGPYSGANVLTF.